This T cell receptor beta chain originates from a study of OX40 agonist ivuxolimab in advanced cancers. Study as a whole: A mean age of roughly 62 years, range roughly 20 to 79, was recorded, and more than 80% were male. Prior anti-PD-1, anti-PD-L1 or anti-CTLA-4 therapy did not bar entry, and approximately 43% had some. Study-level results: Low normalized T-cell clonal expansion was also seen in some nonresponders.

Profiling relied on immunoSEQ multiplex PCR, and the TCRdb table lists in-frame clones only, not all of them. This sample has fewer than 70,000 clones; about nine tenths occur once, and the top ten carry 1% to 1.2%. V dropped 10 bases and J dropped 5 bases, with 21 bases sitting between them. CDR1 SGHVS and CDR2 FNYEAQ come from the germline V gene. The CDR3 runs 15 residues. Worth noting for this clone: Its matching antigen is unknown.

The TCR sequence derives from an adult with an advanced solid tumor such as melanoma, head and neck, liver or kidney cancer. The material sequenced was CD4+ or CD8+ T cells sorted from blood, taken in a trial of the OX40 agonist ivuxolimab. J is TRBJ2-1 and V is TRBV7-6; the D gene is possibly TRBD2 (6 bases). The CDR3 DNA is TGTGCCACGACTCTCGGGGCGGGGACCCACAATGAGCAGTTCTTC. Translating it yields CATTLGAGTHNEQFF. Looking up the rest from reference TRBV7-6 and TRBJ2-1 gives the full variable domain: GAGVSQSPRYKVTKRGQDVALRCDPISGHVSLYWYRQALGQGPEFLTYFNYEAQQDKSGLPNDRFSAERPEGSISTLTIQRTEQRDSAMYRCATTLGAGTHNEQFFGPGTRLTVL.